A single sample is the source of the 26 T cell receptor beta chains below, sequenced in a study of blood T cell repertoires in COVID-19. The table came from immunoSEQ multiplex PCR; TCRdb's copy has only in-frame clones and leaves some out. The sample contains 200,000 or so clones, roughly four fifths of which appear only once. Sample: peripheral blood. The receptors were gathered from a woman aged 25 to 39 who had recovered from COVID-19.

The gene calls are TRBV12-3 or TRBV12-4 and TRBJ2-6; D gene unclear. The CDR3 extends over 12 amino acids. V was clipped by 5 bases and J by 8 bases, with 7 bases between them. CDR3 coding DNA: TGTGCCAGCAGTACTACGACCAACGTCCTGACTTTC. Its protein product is CASSTTTNVLTF.

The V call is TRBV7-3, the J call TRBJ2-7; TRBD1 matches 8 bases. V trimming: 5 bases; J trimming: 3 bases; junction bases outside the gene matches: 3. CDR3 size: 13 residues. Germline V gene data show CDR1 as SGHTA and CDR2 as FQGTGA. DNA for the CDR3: TGTGCCAGCAGCGCCGACAGGGGCTACGAGCAGTACTTC. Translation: CASSADRGYEQYF.

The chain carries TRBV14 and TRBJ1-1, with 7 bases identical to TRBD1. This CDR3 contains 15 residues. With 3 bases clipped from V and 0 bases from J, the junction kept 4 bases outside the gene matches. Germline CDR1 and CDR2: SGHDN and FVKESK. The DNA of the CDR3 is TGTGCCAGCAGCCACGTGACAGGGATGAACACTGAAGCTTTCTTT. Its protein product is CASSHVTGMNTEAFF.

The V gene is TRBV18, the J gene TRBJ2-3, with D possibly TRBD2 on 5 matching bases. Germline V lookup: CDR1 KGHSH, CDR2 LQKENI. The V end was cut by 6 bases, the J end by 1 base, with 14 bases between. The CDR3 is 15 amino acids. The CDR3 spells CASSSAEAGTDTQYF. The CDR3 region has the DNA TGTGCCAGCTCTTCAGCGGAGGCGGGCACAGATACGCAGTATTTT.

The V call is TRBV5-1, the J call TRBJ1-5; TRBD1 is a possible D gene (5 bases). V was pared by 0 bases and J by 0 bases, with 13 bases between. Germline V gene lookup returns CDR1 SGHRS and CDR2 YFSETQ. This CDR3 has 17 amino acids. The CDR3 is CASSLGLTEISNQPQHF. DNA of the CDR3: TGCGCCAGCAGCTTGGGTTTGACAGAAATTAGCAATCAGCCCCAGCATTTT. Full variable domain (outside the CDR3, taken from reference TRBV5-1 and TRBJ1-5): KAGVTQTPRYLIKTRGQQVTLSCSPISGHRSVSWYQQTPGQGLQFLFEYFSETQRNKGNFPGRFSGRQFSNSRSEMNVSTLELGDSALYLCASSLGLTEISNQPQHFGDGTRLSIL.

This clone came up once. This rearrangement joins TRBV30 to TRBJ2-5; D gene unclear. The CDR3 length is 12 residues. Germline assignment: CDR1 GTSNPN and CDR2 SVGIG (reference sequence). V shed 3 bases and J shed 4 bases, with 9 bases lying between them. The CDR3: CAWSGSRETQYF. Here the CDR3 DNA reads TGTGCCTGGAGCGGGTCTAGAGAGACCCAGTACTTC.

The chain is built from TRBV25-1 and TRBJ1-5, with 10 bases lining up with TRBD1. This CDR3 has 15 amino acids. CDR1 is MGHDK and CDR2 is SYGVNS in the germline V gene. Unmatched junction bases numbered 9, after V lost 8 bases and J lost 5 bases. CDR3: CASSPGQGTDQPQHF. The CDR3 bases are TGTGCCAGCTCTCCGGGACAGGGGACTGATCAGCCCCAGCATTTT.

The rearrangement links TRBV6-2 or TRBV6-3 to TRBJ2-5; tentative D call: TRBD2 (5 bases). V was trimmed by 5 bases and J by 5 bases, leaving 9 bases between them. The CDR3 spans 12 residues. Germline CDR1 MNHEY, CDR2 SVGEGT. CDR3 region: CASSQWEETQYF. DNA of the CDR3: TGTGCCAGCAGTCAGTGGGAGGAGACCCAGTACTTC.

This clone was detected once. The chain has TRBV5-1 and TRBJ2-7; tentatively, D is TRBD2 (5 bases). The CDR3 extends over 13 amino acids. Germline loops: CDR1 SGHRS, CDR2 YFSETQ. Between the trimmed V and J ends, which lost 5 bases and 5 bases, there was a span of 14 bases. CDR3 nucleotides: TGCGCCAGCAGTCCCCTAGCTGACCACGAGCAGTACTTC. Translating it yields CASSPLADHEQYF.

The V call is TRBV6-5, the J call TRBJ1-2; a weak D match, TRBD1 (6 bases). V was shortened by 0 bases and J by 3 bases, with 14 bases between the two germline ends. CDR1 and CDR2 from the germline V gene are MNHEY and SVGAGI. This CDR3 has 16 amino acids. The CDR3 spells CASSYSAGGAYYGYTF. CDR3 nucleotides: TGTGCCAGCAGTTACTCGGCGGGGGGCGCATACTATGGCTACACCTTC.

The CDR3 loop reads CASTDSQLNEKLFF. CDR3 DNA: TGTGCCAGCACGGACAGTCAGCTTAATGAAAAACTGTTTTTT. The chain carries TRBV28 and TRBJ1-4, with D maybe TRBD1 (6 bases). With 7 bases removed from V and 4 bases from J, the gap between germline ends came to 13 bases. CDR3 length: 14 amino acids. CDR1 is MDHEN and CDR2 is SYDVKM in the germline V gene.

CDR3 nucleotide sequence: TGTGCCAGCCCTTCGAGGCCCACCGGGGAGCTGTTTTTT. Protein product: CASPSRPTGELFF. The chain carries TRBV6-5 and TRBJ2-2, with D unresolved. V lost 8 bases, J lost 4 bases, and 11 bases lay in between. There are 13 residues in the CDR3. Germline V gene lookup returns CDR1 MNHEY and CDR2 SVGAGI.

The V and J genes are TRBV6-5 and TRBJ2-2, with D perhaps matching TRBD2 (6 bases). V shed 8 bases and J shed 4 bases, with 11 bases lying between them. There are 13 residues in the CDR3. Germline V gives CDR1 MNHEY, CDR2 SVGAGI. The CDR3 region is CASSHSGTGELFF. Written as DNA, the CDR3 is TGTGCCAGCTCGCATAGCGGCACCGGGGAGCTGTTTTTT.

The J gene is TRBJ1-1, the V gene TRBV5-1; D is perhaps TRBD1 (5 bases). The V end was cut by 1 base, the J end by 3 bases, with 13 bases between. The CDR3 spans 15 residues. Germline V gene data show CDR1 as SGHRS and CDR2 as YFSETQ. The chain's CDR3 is CASSLWVGGDTEAFF. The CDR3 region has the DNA TGCGCCAGCAGCTTGTGGGTCGGGGGGGACACTGAAGCTTTCTTT.

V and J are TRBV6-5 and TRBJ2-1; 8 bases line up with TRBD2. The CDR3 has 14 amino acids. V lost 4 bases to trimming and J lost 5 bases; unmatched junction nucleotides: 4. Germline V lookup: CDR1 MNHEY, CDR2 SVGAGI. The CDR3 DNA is TGTGCCAGCAGTTCCTCGACTAGCGACAATGAGCAGTTCTTC. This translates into CASSSSTSDNEQFF.

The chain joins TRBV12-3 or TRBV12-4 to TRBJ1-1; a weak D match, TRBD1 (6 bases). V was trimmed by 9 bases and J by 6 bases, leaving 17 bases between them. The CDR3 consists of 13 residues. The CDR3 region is CASRPQGIAEAFF. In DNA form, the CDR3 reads TGTGCCAGTCGACCACAGGGAATTGCTGAAGCTTTCTTT.

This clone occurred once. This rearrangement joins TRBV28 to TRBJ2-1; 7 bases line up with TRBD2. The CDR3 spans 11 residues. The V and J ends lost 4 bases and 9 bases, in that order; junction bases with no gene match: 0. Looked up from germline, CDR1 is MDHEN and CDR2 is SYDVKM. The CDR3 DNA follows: TGTGCCAGCAGTTGGGGGGGTGAGCAGTTCTTC. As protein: CASSWGGEQFF.

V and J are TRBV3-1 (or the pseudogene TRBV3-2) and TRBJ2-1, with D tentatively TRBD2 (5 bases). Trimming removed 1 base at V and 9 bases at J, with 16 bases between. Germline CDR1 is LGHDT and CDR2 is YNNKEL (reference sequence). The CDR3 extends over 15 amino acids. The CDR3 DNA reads TGTGCCAGCAGCCAAGCTCTAGTTGGGAGTATTGAGCAGTTCTTC. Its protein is CASSQALVGSIEQFF.

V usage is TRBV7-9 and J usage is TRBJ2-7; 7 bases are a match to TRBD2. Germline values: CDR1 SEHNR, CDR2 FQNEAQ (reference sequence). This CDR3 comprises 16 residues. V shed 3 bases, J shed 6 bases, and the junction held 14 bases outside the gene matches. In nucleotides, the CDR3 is TGTGCCAGCAGCTTGCGGGAGCCAGGGACCAGGTTCGAGCAGTACTTC. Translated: CASSLREPGTRFEQYF. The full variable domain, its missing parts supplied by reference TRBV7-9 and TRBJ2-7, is DTGVSQNPRHKITKRGQNVTFRCDPISEHNRLYWYRQTLGQGPEFLTYFQNEAQLEKSRLLSDRFSAERPKGSFSTLEIQRTEQGDSAMYLCASSLREPGTRFEQYFGPGTRLTVT.

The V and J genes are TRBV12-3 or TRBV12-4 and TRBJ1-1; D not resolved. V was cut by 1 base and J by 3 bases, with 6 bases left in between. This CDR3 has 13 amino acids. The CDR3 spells CASSLVRDTEAFF. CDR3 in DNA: TGTGCCAGCAGTTTAGTGAGGGACACTGAAGCTTTCTTT.

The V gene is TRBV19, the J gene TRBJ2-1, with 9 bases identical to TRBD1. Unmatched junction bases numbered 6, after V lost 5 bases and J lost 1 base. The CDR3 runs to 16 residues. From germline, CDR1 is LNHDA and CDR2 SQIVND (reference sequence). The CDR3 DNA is TGTGCCAGTAGTTTTCAGGGGACAGGGTCCTACAATGAGCAGTTCTTC. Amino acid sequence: CASSFQGTGSYNEQFF.

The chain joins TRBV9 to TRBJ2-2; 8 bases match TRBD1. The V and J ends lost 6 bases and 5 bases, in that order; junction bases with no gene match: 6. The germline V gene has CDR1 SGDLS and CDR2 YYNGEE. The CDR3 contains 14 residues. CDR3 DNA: TGTGCCAGCACCCTGACAGGGGCGACCGGGGAGCTGTTTTTT. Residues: CASTLTGATGELFF. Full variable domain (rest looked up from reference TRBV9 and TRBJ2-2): DSGVTQTPKHLITATGQRVTLRCSPRSGDLSVYWYQQSLDQGLQFLIQYYNGEERAKGNILERFSAQQFPDLHSELNLSSLELGDSALYFCASTLTGATGELFFGEGSRLTVL.

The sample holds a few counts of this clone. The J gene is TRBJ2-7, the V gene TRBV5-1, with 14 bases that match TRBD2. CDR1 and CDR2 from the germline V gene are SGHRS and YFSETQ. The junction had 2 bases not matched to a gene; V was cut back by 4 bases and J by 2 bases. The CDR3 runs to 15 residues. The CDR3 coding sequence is TGCGCCAGCAGCCCGACTAGCGGGGGGGCCTACGAGCAGTACTTC. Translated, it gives CASSPTSGGAYEQYF.

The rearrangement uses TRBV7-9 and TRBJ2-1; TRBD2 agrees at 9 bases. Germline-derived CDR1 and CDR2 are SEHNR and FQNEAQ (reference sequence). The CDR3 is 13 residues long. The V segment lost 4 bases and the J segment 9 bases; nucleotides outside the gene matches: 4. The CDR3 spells CASSSRLAVEQFF. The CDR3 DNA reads TGTGCCAGCAGCTCCCGACTAGCGGTTGAGCAGTTCTTC.

The CDR3 bases are TGTGCCACCAGTGCCGGACAGGGGGCAGAAGATACGCAGTATTTT. Amino acids: CATSAGQGAEDTQYF. This chain uses TRBV24-1 with TRBJ2-3; TRBD1 matches 11 bases. From germline, CDR1 is KGHDR and CDR2 SFDVKD. This CDR3 has 15 residues. Germline trimming cut 5 bases from V and 5 bases from J; bases unmatched to any gene: 5.

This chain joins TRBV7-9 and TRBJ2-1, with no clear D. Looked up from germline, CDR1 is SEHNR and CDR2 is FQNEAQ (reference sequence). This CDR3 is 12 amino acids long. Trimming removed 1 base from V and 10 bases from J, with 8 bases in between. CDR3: CASSLEPREQFF. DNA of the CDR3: TGTGCCAGCAGCTTAGAACCCAGGGAGCAGTTCTTC.